This TCR beta chain comes out of a study of shared clonotypes between healthy human individuals. As for the study in general: The study drew on a couple of women and a few men aged 18 to 49 as donors.

After removal of 7 bases from V and 0 bases from J, the junction contained 6 bases not matched to a gene. This CDR3 comprises 14 residues. The germline CDR1 and CDR2 sequences are SQVTM and ANQGSEA. TCRdb keeps only in-frame clones here, not all; method: immunoSEQ multiplex PCR. The data contain roughly 500,000 clones, over 70% of them singletons. This clone was seen once. Sequencing input: PBMCs. The clonotype originates from a woman between 40 and 50 years old in good health. Some clones in this sample may be carry-over from other donors' samples. V and J are TRBV29-1 and TRBJ1-5; 7 bases are a match to TRBD1. In DNA, the CDR3 is TGCAGCGCACTGACAGGGTATAGCAATCAGCCCCAGCATTTT. This codes for CSALTGYSNQPQHF.